The rows below give T cell receptor beta chains drawn from one sample of a study of cytotoxic CD8 clonotypes in ibrutinib-treated CLL. TCRdb's copy holds only in-frame clones and misses some; the assay was immunoSEQ multiplex PCR. The sample yields about 140,000 clones, around 80% seen once. This specimen consisted of PBMCs, obtained after 36 months of ibrutinib treatment. The receptors derive from a human donor with chronic lymphocytic leukemia. Both conserved end residues are part of each CDR3. The D gene is left open where the match is weak. Expanded clones get a size class; other rows say once, few or many, or leave the size out.

>TRBJ1-5|TRBD1|few|TRBV2
TGTGCCAGCAGTGGGGGACAGGGCGGCCAGCCCCAGCATTTT
CASSGGQGGQPQHF
>TRBJ2-2|-|few|TRBV7-9
TGTGCCAGCAGCTTAGGGCGGACCACCGGGGAGCTGTTTTTT
CASSLGRTTGELFF
>TRBJ2-3|TRBD2|-|TRBV5-1
TGCGCCAGCAGCCCGACTAGCGGGAGAGATACGCAGTATTTT
CASSPTSGRDTQYF
>TRBJ1-3|-|-|TRBV6-5
TGTGCCAGCAGGCCAAAGGTGTCTCTCGGAAACACCATATATTTT
CASRPKVSLGNTIYF
>TRBJ1-1|-|-|TRBV20-1
TGCAGTGCTAACACGAACACTGAAGCTTTCTTT
CSANTNTEAFF
>TRBJ2-7|-|-|TRBV6-5
TGTGCCAGCAGTTACTCGGACAGAGCCTACGAGCAGTACTTC
CASSYSDRAYEQYF
>TRBJ2-7|-|-|TRBV6-1
TGTGCCAGCATGGGGCAGGCGGGGTACGAGCAGTACTTC
CASMGQAGYEQYF
>TRBJ1-2|-|once|TRBV30
TGTGCCTGGGGAGGGATAGGTGGCTACACCTTC
CAWGGIGGYTF
>TRBJ2-7|-|-|TRBV5-1
TGCGCCAGCAGCCCGGCGGTTCTTTACGAGCAGTACTTC
CASSPAVLYEQYF
>TRBJ1-2|-|-|TRBV11-2
TGTGCCAGCAGCCCGCGGCCCAAACAGGGAGCTCTGGTCTATGGCTACACCTTC
CASSPRPKQGALVYGYTF
>TRBJ1-5|TRBD1|-|TRBV7-9
TGTGCCAGCAGCCCCTGGACAGGGTCTCAGCCCCAGCATTTT
CASSPWTGSQPQHF
>TRBJ1-1|TRBD1|once|TRBV6-5
TGTGCCAGCTCTAGGACAGGGCAGAACACTGAAGCTTTCTTT
CASSRTGQNTEAFF
>TRBJ2-1|-|-|TRBV4-1
TGCGCCAGCAGCCAAGACAGCCTAGTATTTTACAATGAGCAGTTCTTC
CASSQDSLVFYNEQFF
>TRBJ1-1|TRBD1|-|TRBV19
TGTGCCAGTAGTGCCGGGACAGCCAACACTGAAGCTTTCTTT
CASSAGTANTEAFF
>TRBJ2-1|-|-|TRBV2
TGTGCCAGCACAAACCGAAATGAGCAGTTCTTC
CASTNRNEQFF
>TRBJ1-2|TRBD1|-|TRBV29-1
TGCAGCGTGTCGGGACAGGGGTTCCATGGCTACACCTTC
CSVSGQGFHGYTF
>TRBJ2-7|-|-|TRBV27
TGTGCCAGCAGTTTCGGCACAGGGACACCCTTTGAAGGGGCGGAGCAGTACTTC
CASSFGTGTPFEGAEQYF
>TRBJ2-7|TRBD1|few|TRBV5-1
TGCGCCAGCAGCTTGGGCACAGGGGAATATGAGCAGTACTTC
CASSLGTGEYEQYF
>TRBJ1-1|-|-|TRBV28
TGTGCCAGCGGTCTGGGGAGGGAGGCTTTCTTT
CASGLGREAFF
>TRBJ2-1|-|-|TRBV19
TGTGCCAGTAGTGGGCAGGGTAGGGCCAATGAGCAGTTCTTC
CASSGQGRANEQFF
>TRBJ1-1|-|-|TRBV2
TGTGCCAGCAGTGAATGGGAGCACTTACTGAACACTGAAGCTTTCTTT
CASSEWEHLLNTEAFF
>TRBJ2-5|-|-|TRBV7-2
TGTGCCAGCAGCTTAGCGAGGGCGCCTCGGCGAGAGACCCAGTACTTC
CASSLARAPRRETQYF
>TRBJ1-4|TRBD1|-|TRBV6-6
TGTGCCAGCAGTTACCCCGGACAGGGAAATGAAAAACTGTTTTTT
CASSYPGQGNEKLFF
>TRBJ1-5|-|-|TRBV30
TGTGCCTGGAGTATGGAGTACAATCAGCCCCAGCATTTT
CAWSMEYNQPQHF
>TRBJ2-3|-|-|TRBV5-1
TGCGCCAGCAGCTCCGACCTCCCAGATACGCAGTATTTT
CASSSDLPDTQYF
>TRBJ1-5|-|-|TRBV28
TGTGCCAGCATTCTGGGCAGTGTAGGGAATCAGCCCCAGCATTTT
CASILGSVGNQPQHF
>TRBJ1-2|-|-|TRBV4-2
TGTGCCAGCAGCCAAGCGGACCATTCTAACTATGGCTACACCTTC
CASSQADHSNYGYTF
>TRBJ2-1|TRBD2|-|TRBV29-1
TGCAGCGTTGATCCAGCGGGAAATGGGAATGAGCAGTTCTTC
CSVDPAGNGNEQFF
>TRBJ2-2|TRBD2|-|TRBV19
TGTGCCAGTACCCCACTAGCGGGAGGGCCCCGGGAGCTGTTTTTT
CASTPLAGGPRELFF
>TRBJ1-6|-|-|TRBV19
TGTGCCAGTAGTATAGGCGAACGGGGGTCACCCCTCCACTTT
CASSIGERGSPLHF
>TRBJ2-1|TRBD2|-|TRBV28
TGTGCCAGCAGATCAACCGGGGGGGCCCTTGAGCAGTTCTTC
CASRSTGGALEQFF
>TRBJ1-2|TRBD1|few|TRBV11-2
TGTGCCAGCAGCCGTCCCGGGACAGGGATCGACACCTTC
CASSRPGTGIDTF
>TRBJ2-3|-|-|TRBV18
TGTGCCAGCTCACCACAAGAGGGACCCCTTAGCTCTGATACGCAGTATTTT
CASSPQEGPLSSDTQYF
>TRBJ1-2|-|few|TRBV18
TGTGCCAGCTCACCACCTATTGGCCAGTTTAACTATGGCTACACCTTC
CASSPPIGQFNYGYTF
>TRBJ1-2|-|-|TRBV11-2
TGTGCCAGCAGCTTAGGGCAGTACTATGGCTACACCTTC
CASSLGQYYGYTF
>TRBJ1-2|TRBD1|-|TRBV30
TGTGCCTGGATCCGACAGACAGGGATCTATGGCTACACCTTC
CAWIRQTGIYGYTF
>TRBJ1-1|-|-|TRBV18
TGTGCCAGCTCACCACTGGCCCAGGCCGGGGCCACTGAAGCTTTCTTT
CASSPLAQAGATEAFF
>TRBJ2-7|-|-|TRBV5-1
TGCGCCAGCAGCTTGGGCACCTACGAGCAGTACTTC
CASSLGTYEQYF
>TRBJ1-5|-|-|TRBV7-9
TGTGCCAGCAGCGAGGGACGGATGTTGAATCAGCCCCAGCATTTT
CASSEGRMLNQPQHF
>TRBJ1-1|-|-|TRBV19
TGTGCCAGTAAATACGTTTCTGGGTTCAACACTGAAGCTTTCTTT
CASKYVSGFNTEAFF
>TRBJ1-4|-|once|TRBV7-2
TGTGCCAGCAGTCAACAGGTTCTTAATGAAAAACTGTTTTTT
CASSQQVLNEKLFF
>TRBJ1-1|-|-|TRBV30
TGTGCCTGGAGTGTCGTGGCGAACACTGAAGCTTTCTTT
CAWSVVANTEAFF
>TRBJ1-5|-|few|TRBV19
TGTGCCAGTAACGCAGGGTCTCAGCCCCAGCATTTT
CASNAGSQPQHF
>TRBJ1-2|-|-|TRBV10-3
TGTGCCATCAGTGAGTCGTCAGGGGATATCTATGGCTACACCTTC
CAISESSGDIYGYTF
>TRBJ2-2|-|few|TRBV10-3
TGTGCCATCAGTGAGGGGCCCGCGAACACCGGGGAGCTGTTTTTT
CAISEGPANTGELFF
>TRBJ2-7|-|-|TRBV9
TGTGCCAGCGGCTTAGGATGGGGCTCCGGGTCCTACGAGCAGTACTTC
CASGLGWGSGSYEQYF
>TRBJ1-5|-|-|TRBV27
TGTGCCAGCAGCCCGAGGAGCAATCAGCCCCAGCATTTT
CASSPRSNQPQHF
>TRBJ2-5|-|-|TRBV30
TGTGCCTGGAGTGAAACTGAGGAGACCCAGTACTTC
CAWSETEETQYF
>TRBJ1-4|TRBD1|-|TRBV9
TGTGCCAGCACCCCGACAGGGTCTAATGAAAAACTGTTTTTT
CASTPTGSNEKLFF
>TRBJ2-5|TRBD2|-|TRBV2
TGTGCCAGCAGAGTAGGACTAGCGAGAACAAAAGAGACCCAGTACTTC
CASRVGLARTKETQYF
>TRBJ1-1|-|-|TRBV27
TGTGCCAGCAGTTTTAATACTGAAGCTTTCTTT
CASSFNTEAFF
>TRBJ2-4|TRBD1|-|TRBV7-9
TGTGCCAGCAGCCCCCAGTGGACAGGGACCAAAAACATTCAGTACTTC
CASSPQWTGTKNIQYF
>TRBJ2-5|TRBD2|-|TRBV27
TGTGCCAGCAGTCCCCCGGGGCCGACGACTAGCGGGGGAGAGACCCAGTACTTC
CASSPPGPTTSGGETQYF
>TRBJ2-4|TRBD2|-|TRBV19
TGTGCCAGTAGTACCGGACTAGCGGAAAACATTCAGTACTTC
CASSTGLAENIQYF
>TRBJ1-4|-|-|TRBV19
TGTGCCAGTAGTCCGATCATTAATGAAAAACTGTTTTTT
CASSPIINEKLFF
>TRBJ2-7|TRBD1|-|TRBV5-1
TGCGCCAGCAGCTTCGCCCCGGGACAGGGCTACGAGCAGTACTTC
CASSFAPGQGYEQYF
>TRBJ1-4|TRBD1|-|TRBV5-4
TGTGCCAGCAGCTTAGGGAGACAGGGGCCTAATGAAAAACTGTTTTTT
CASSLGRQGPNEKLFF